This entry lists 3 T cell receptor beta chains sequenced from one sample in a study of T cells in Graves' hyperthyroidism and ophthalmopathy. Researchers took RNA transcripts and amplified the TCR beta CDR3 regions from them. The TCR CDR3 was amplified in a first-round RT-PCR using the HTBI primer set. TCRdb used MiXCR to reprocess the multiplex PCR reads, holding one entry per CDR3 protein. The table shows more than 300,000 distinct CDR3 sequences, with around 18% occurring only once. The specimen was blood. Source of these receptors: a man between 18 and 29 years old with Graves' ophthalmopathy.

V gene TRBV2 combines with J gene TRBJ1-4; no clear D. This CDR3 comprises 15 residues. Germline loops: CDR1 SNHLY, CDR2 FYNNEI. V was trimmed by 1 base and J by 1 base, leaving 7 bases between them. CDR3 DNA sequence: TGTGCCAGCAGTGAAGGATATGGAACTAATGAAAAACTGTTTTTT. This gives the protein CASSEGYGTNEKLFF.

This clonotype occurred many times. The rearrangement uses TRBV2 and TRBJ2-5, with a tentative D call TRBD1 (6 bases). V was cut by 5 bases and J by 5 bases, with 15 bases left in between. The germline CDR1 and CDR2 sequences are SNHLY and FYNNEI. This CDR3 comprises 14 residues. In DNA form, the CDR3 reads TGTGCCAGCAGTCGGCTGGGGGCAGACGAGACCCAGTACTTC. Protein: CASSRLGADETQYF. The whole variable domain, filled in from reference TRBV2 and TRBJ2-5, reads EPEVTQTPSHQVTQMGQEVILRCVPISNHLYFYWYRQILGQKVEFLVSFYNNEISEKSEIFDDQFSVERPDGSNFTLKIRSTKLEDSAMYFCASSRLGADETQYFGPGTRLLVL.

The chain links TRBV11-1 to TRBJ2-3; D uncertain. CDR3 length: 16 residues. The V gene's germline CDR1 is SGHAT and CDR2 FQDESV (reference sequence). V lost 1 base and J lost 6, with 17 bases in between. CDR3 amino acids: CASSLDNPAWVDTQYF. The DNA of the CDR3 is TGTGCCAGCAGCTTAGATAATCCAGCCTGGGTGGATACGCAGTATTTT.